This entry lists 22 T cell receptor beta chains sequenced from one sample in a study of T-cell memory formation after mild COVID-19. TCRdb recomputed calls from the 5' RACE reads with MiXCR, one row per CDR3 protein. The table lists fewer than 450,000 distinct CDR3 sequences, 20% to 25% of them singletons. Specimen: PBMCs or a T cell subset sorted from them (not recorded which). Every receptor here comes from an adult woman who had mild COVID-19 (a few samples of this study predate the infection). Cell type and time point are not known.

J is TRBJ2-3 and V is TRBV5-1; 7 bases are shared with TRBD2. The CDR3 totals 15 residues. Germline V gene sequence: CDR1 SGHRS, CDR2 YFSETQ. Trimming took 0 bases from V and 1 from J; bases not matched to a gene: 2. CDR3 loop: CASSLELARTDTQYF. In nucleotides, the CDR3 is TGCGCCAGCAGCTTGGAACTAGCGCGCACAGATACGCAGTATTTT.

The chain is built from TRBV9 and TRBJ2-5; 9 nucleotides align to TRBD2. Germline V gives CDR1 SGDLS, CDR2 YYNGEE. The CDR3 is 15 amino acids. J gave up 5 bases and V 4 bases, and 9 bases lay outside the gene matches. This CDR3 is CASSIRGTSMETQYF. The CDR3 DNA reads as TGTGCCAGCAGCATACGGGGGACTAGCATGGAGACCCAGTACTTC.

The CDR3 bases are TGCAGCGTTGAAGATGACCGGGACGGATATCTAACAGATACGCAGTATTTT. Residues: CSVEDDRDGYLTDTQYF. V gene TRBV29-1 combines with J gene TRBJ2-3; tentatively, D is TRBD1 or TRBD2 (5 bases each). The ends were cut back, 0 bases at V and 3 bases at J, with 19 bases in the middle. This CDR3 has 17 amino acids. Germline loops: CDR1 SQVTM, CDR2 ANQGSEA.

The table lists this clonotype with a few counts. The J gene is TRBJ2-3, the V gene TRBV7-3; TRBD1 aligns across 12 bases. Germline V lookup: CDR1 SGHTA, CDR2 FQGTGA. The J segment lost 8 bases and the V segment lost 7 bases, leaving 7 bases of the junction unmatched. The CDR3 is 14 residues long. CDR3 nucleotide sequence: TGTGCCAGCACCTCGGGGACAGGGGGCCTTACGCAGTATTTT. It translates to CASTSGTGGLTQYF.

The chain employs TRBV9 and TRBJ1-6; no firm D call. The V end lost 0 bases, the J end lost 5 bases, and 18 bases lay between the germline ends. This CDR3 has 18 amino acids. In germline, CDR1 is SGDLS, CDR2 YYNGEE. The CDR3 region has the DNA TGTGCCAGCAGCGTAGATTCGGGCCTCCGGTTTGATAATTCACCCCTCCACTTT. It is translated as CASSVDSGLRFDNSPLHF.

The DNA of the CDR3 is TGTGCCAGCAGCCAACAGGACTACAATGAGCAGTTCTTC. It translates to CASSQQDYNEQFF. V usage is TRBV7-2 and J usage is TRBJ2-1, with D possibly being TRBD1 (5 bases). Between the trimmed V and J ends, which lost 5 bases and 3 bases, there was a span of 8 bases. Germline V gene lookup returns CDR1 SGHTA and CDR2 FQGNSA. The CDR3 length is 13 residues.

The V and J genes are TRBV7-2 and TRBJ2-7; 7 nucleotides line up with TRBD1. This CDR3 is 15 amino acids long. The V segment lost 3 bases and the J segment 2 bases; nucleotides outside the gene matches: 7. The germline V gene has CDR1 SGHTA and CDR2 FQGNSA. CDR3 residues: CASSFLDRKTYEQYF. For the CDR3, the DNA is TGTGCCAGCAGCTTTCTGGACAGGAAGACCTACGAGCAGTACTTC.

Relative to its sample, this clonotype is medium-sized (0.01 to 0.1%). The chain carries TRBV12-3 or TRBV12-4 and TRBJ2-5; unclear D gene. V was clipped by 1 base and J by 5 bases, with 2 bases between them. This CDR3 contains 11 residues. This CDR3 is CASSLGETQYF. CDR3 coding DNA: TGTGCCAGCAGTTTAGGCGAGACCCAGTACTTC.

The genes are TRBV7-6 and TRBJ2-1; D is possibly TRBD2 (6 bases). Germline CDR1 reads SGHVS; CDR2 reads FNYEAQ. V was shortened by 4 bases and J by 14 bases, with 15 bases between the two germline ends. The CDR3 loop spans 12 amino acids. The CDR3 coding sequence is TGTGCCAGCAGCTCCCTCGGGGAGGATAAGTTCTTC. It encodes CASSSLGEDKFF.

In this sample, this clonotype turned up a few times. This chain connects TRBV12-3 or TRBV12-4 to TRBJ2-1, with TRBD2 matching over 9 bases. V shed 4 bases, J shed 4 bases, and the junction held 11 bases outside the gene matches. CDR3 length: 17 amino acids. Here the CDR3 DNA reads TGTGCCAGCAGTTCCCCCCGGAGTAGCGGGGGTTACAATGAGCAGTTCTTC. Its protein product is CASSSPRSSGGYNEQFF.

The chain combines TRBV12-3 or TRBV12-4 with TRBJ1-2, with a tentative D call TRBD1 (5 bases). The CDR3 sequence is 14 residues long. The V end was cut by 3 bases, the J end by 7 bases, with 15 bases between. CDR3 DNA: TGTGCCAGCAGTTTCACAAGGCAGGGTGGTGGCTACACCTTC. Translating gives CASSFTRQGGGYTF.

This clonotype was counted a few times. The chain carries TRBV10-3 and TRBJ2-7; no clear D. The CDR3 contains 12 residues. V dropped 0 bases and J dropped 7 bases, with 7 bases sitting between them. From germline, CDR1 is ENHRY and CDR2 SYGVKD. For the CDR3, the DNA is TGTGCCATCAGTGAGTCGGTGGGGGAGCAGTACTTC. Translated, it gives CAISESVGEQYF.

The chain joins TRBV6-2 or TRBV6-3 to TRBJ2-7, with a possible D match to TRBD1 (6 bases). The CDR3 totals 13 residues. The germline CDR1 and CDR2 sequences are MNHEY and SVGEGT. Trimming pared 0 bases from V and 4 bases from J, leaving 7 bases between. CDR3 DNA: TGTGCCAGCAGTTACTCCAGGGGTTACGAGCAGTACTTC. Encoded protein: CASSYSRGYEQYF.

Many counts were recorded for this clonotype. This chain connects TRBV7-6 to TRBJ2-1; D remains ambiguous. Deletions cut 2 bases from V and 7 bases from J, with 9 bases between. The CDR3 extends over 13 amino acids. In germline, CDR1 is SGHVS, CDR2 FNYEAQ. In nucleotides, the CDR3 is TGTGCCAGCAGCTTACACAGTAAGAATGAGCAGTTCTTC. As protein: CASSLHSKNEQFF.

This rearrangement joins TRBV5-1 to TRBJ2-3; 14 nucleotides agree with TRBD2. The CDR3 has 16 residues. Unmatched junction bases numbered 3, after V lost 4 bases and J lost 2 bases. From germline, CDR1 is SGHRS and CDR2 YFSETQ. As DNA, the CDR3 is TGCGCCAGCAGCAGGACTAGCGGGGGGATCACAGATACGCAGTATTTT. As protein: CASSRTSGGITDTQYF.

This chain uses TRBV27 with TRBJ2-7; no firm D call. V lost 2 bases and J lost 2, with 10 bases in between. Germline V gives CDR1 MNHEY, CDR2 SMNVEV (reference sequence). The CDR3 is 14 residues long. The CDR3 DNA is TGTGCCAGCAGTTTAGAAGGGTCTCCCTACGAGCAGTACTTC. As protein: CASSLEGSPYEQYF.

The chain is built from TRBV19 and TRBJ2-2, with 9 bases fitting TRBD1. The CDR3 runs to 16 residues. Germline CDR1 and CDR2: LNHDA and SQIVND (reference sequence). V was clipped by 6 bases and J by 4 bases; unmatched bases: 9. CDR3 residues: CASRGGTGTGTGELFF. As DNA, the CDR3 is TGTGCCAGTAGAGGGGGGACAGGGACCGGCACCGGGGAGCTGTTTTTT.

The gene calls are TRBV29-1 and TRBJ2-1; possible D gene TRBD1, 6 bases. CDR3 length: 12 residues. V was cut by 3 bases and J by 5 bases, with 8 bases left in between. Germline V gene sequence: CDR1 SQVTM, CDR2 ANQGSEA. CDR3 coding DNA: TGCAGCGTTGAGGGGGCTCACAATGAGCAGTTCTTC. Protein sequence: CSVEGAHNEQFF.

This clonotype was seen only once. This chain connects TRBV24-1 to TRBJ2-7; the D is unclear. The germline gives CDR1 KGHDR, CDR2 SFDVKD. The CDR3 spans 11 residues. V was trimmed by 6 bases and J by 2 bases, leaving 4 bases between them. The CDR3 loop is CATSLAYEQYF. The CDR3 nucleotides are TGTGCCACCAGTCTGGCCTACGAGCAGTACTTC.

The V call is TRBV5-1, the J call TRBJ1-1; no reliable D call. The germline CDR1 and CDR2 sequences are SGHRS and YFSETQ. The CDR3 has 11 residues. Trimming pared 4 bases from V and 10 bases from J, leaving 11 bases between. The CDR3 spells CASSLTNVAFF. For the CDR3, the DNA is TGCGCCAGCAGCCTCACGAACGTAGCTTTCTTT.

The chain combines TRBV12-3 or TRBV12-4 with TRBJ2-7; D unclear. The CDR3 contains 14 residues. The germline V and J ends were trimmed by 2 bases and 3 bases, with 11 bases remaining between them. The CDR3, as DNA: TGTGCCAGCAGTTTAAAGGACGGAAGCTACGAGCAGTACTTC. Its translation: CASSLKDGSYEQYF.

The chain carries TRBV5-1 and TRBJ2-3, with 8 nucleotides matching TRBD2. The CDR3 contains 16 residues. Germline trimming cut 6 bases from V and 2 bases from J; bases unmatched to any gene: 11. From germline, CDR1 is SGHRS and CDR2 YFSETQ. The CDR3 reads CASTRLGGGTTDTQYF. The CDR3, as DNA: TGCGCCAGCACCCGGCTCGGCGGGGGGACCACAGATACGCAGTATTTT.